This TCR beta chain appears in the sequencing data of a study of blood T cell repertoires in COVID-19. Study as a whole: Samples of COVID-19 (acute and convalescent) were obtained from the United States, Italy and Spain. PBMCs, B-cell-depleted T cells, or T cells were the source of the cDNA or gDNA that made up the material.

In the authors' workflow: The assay estimated nucleated cells by amplifying reference gene primers. The repertoire was sequenced with immunoSEQ multiplex PCR; TCRdb's copy has only in-frame clones and lacks some. The D gene and trimming were derived from the DNA, and the V and J assignments and clone size from that table. The profile shows approximately 24,000 clones, approximately 89% of them singletons. The receptor was derived from a human donor in a cohort sampled during active COVID-19. Specimen: peripheral blood.

CDR3 region: CASSFGTEPGGTEAFF. The DNA of the CDR3 is TGCGCCAGCAGCTTCGGAACGGAACCAGGGGGCACTGAAGCTTTCTTT. The chain uses TRBV5-1 and TRBJ1-1; 7 nucleotides match TRBD1. V dropped 2 bases and J dropped 4; count of bases not matched to a gene: 11. This CDR3 contains 16 residues. Germline loops: CDR1 SGHRS, CDR2 YFSETQ.